The T cell receptor (beta chain) under discussion was sequenced for a study of early T cells in non-severe SARS-CoV-2 infection. Whole-study context: The input, bulk RNA from unsorted whole blood, was sequenced, and chains were unpaired.

This clonotype was seen repeatedly, ten times or more. Individual cDNA molecules received unique molecular identifiers. TCRdb redid the calling of the 5' RACE reads with MiXCR, one entry per CDR3 protein. The table shows more than 80,000 distinct CDR3 sequences, with approximately 15% occurring only once. This CDR3 spans 15 amino acids. Germline CDR1 is SGHTA and CDR2 is FQGTGA. V was clipped by 2 bases and J by 2 bases; unmatched bases: 1. The receptor was isolated from an adult who was a healthcare worker with PCR-confirmed SARS-CoV-2 infection or an uninfected control (not recorded which). The rearrangement links TRBV7-3 to TRBJ2-7; 12 positions agree with TRBD1. Input material: whole blood. This chain's CDR3 is CASSLGTGGPYEQYF. The CDR3, as DNA: TGTGCCAGCAGCTTAGGGACAGGGGGCCCCTACGAGCAGTACTTC.